This record covers a single T cell receptor (beta chain). Its specificity is not known. Germline V lookup: CDR1 KGHSH, CDR2 LQKENI. The V gene lost 1 base and the J gene lost 3 bases, with 10 bases spanning the gap. The CDR3 sequence is 14 residues long. Treatment: roughly 18 received Ad26.COV2.S at low or high dose, single or two shots; several received placebo; per-sample allocation not given. Following the first vaccine or placebo injection, samples were taken on day 63. Aged 18-55 years, donor was enrolled in Boston in the early 2020s. Measured with immunoSEQ multiplex PCR; TCRdb has only the in-frame clones, and not every one. Of about 440,000 clones listed, approximately 90% were seen once; the top ten hold roughly 13%. The record originates from a study of Ad26.COV2.S vaccination and SARS-CoV-2 variants. Study conclusions and caveats: Individuals receiving vaccine had higher spike-specific TCR breadth than placebo recipients did. TCR breadth and depth estimates may have understated total T cell responses.

The chain employs TRBV18 and TRBJ2-7, with D possibly being TRBD1 or TRBD2 (6 bases each). The origin of this receptor is a person aged 18-65 years who received the Ad26.COV2.S COVID-19 vaccine or a placebo. This sample comprised peripheral blood, obtained in a trial of Ad26.COV2.S vaccine versus placebo. In DNA form, the CDR3 reads TGTGCCAGCTCACCACAGGGGGGTTTCTACGAGCAGTACTTC. This codes for CASSPQGGFYEQYF.